A single TCR beta chain is shown here with its context. The sample belongs to a study of blood T cell repertoires in COVID-19. Across the study: Sample material is recorded as cDNA or gDNA derived from T cells, B-cell-depleted T cells, or PBMCs.

Sequencing used immunoSEQ multiplex PCR; TCRdb keeps in-frame clones, though not all of them. The sample has 200,000 to 250,000 clones; around 84% are singletons. J lost 3 bases, V lost 2 bases, and 2 bases had no gene match. Germline V CDR1 and CDR2: MNHNS, SASEGT. The CDR3 is 14 amino acids. The V call is TRBV6-1, the J call TRBJ1-2, with 8 nucleotides matching TRBD1. The sample taken for sequencing was peripheral blood. The source is a man aged 45-65 years who had recovered from COVID-19. CDR3 bases: TGTGCCAGCAGTGAACGGGACAGGCACTATGGCTACACCTTC. This gives the protein CASSERDRHYGYTF.